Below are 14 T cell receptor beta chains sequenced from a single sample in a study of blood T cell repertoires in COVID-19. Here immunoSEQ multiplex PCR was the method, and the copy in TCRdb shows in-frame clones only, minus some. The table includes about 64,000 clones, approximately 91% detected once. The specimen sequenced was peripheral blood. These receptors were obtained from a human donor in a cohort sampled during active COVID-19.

CDR3 sequence (DNA): TGTGCCACCAGCAGAGTGGTAGCTCGGCCCGGGGAGCTGTTTTTT. Translated: CATSRVVARPGELFF. V gene TRBV15 combines with J gene TRBJ2-2; D unresolved. CDR1 and CDR2 from the germline V gene are LNHNV and YYDKDF (reference sequence). The V gene lost 1 base and the J gene lost 6 bases, with 12 bases spanning the gap. The CDR3 has 15 residues.

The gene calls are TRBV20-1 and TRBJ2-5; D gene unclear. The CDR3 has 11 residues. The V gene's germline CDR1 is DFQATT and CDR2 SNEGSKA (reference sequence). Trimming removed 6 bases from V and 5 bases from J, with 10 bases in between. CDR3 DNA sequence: TGCAGTGCCCTCGCGTGGGAGACCCAGTACTTC. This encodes CSALAWETQYF.

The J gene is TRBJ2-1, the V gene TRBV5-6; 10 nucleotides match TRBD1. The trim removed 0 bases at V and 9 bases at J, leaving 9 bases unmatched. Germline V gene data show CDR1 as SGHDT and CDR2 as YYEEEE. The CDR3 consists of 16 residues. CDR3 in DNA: TGTGCCAGCAGCTTGGGGATGGGACAGGGGTCGGGTGAGCAGTTCTTC. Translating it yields CASSLGMGQGSGEQFF.

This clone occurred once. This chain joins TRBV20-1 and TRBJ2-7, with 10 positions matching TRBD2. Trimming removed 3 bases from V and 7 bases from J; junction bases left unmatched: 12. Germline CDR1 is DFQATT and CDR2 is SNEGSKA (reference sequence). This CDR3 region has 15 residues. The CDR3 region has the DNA TGCAGTGCTAGTCCCCTAGCGGGAGCTCGGCGGGAGCAGTACTTC. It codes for CSASPLAGARREQYF.

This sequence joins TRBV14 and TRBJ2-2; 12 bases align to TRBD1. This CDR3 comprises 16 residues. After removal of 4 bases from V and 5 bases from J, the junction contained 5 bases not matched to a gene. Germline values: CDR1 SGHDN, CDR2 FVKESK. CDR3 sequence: CASSRGTGGYTGELFF. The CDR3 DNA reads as TGTGCCAGCAGCCGAGGGACAGGGGGCTATACCGGGGAGCTGTTTTTT.

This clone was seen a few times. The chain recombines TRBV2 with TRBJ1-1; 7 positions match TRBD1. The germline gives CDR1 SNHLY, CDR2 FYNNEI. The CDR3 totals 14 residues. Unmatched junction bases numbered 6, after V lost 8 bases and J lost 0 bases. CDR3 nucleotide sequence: TGTGCCAGCGTGTGGGGACAGCTGAACACTGAAGCTTTCTTT. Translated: CASVWGQLNTEAFF.

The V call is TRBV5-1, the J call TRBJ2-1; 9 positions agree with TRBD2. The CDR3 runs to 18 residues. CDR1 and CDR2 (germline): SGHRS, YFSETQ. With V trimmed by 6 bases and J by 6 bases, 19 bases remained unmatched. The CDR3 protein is CASTWRGTSRLPTNEQFF. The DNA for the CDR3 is TGCGCCAGCACCTGGCGGGGGACTAGCAGGCTCCCCACCAATGAGCAGTTCTTC.

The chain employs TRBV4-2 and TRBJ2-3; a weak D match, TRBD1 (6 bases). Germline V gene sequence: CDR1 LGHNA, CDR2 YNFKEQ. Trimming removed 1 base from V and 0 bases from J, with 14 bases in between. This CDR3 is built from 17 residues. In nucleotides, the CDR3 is TGTGCCAGCAGCCAAGTAGTGGGCGGACAGAGCACAGATACGCAGTATTTT. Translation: CASSQVVGGQSTDTQYF.

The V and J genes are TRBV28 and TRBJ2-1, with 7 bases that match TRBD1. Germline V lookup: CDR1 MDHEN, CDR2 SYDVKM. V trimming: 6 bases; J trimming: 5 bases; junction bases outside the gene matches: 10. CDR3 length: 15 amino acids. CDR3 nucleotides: TGTGCCAGCAGCCTCCCTCCAACAGGGGACAATGAGCAGTTCTTC. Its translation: CASSLPPTGDNEQFF.

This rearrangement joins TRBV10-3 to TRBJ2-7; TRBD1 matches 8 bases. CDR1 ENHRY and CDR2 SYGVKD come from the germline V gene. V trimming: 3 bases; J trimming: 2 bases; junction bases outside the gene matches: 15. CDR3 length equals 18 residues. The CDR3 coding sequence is TGTGCCATCAGTGAAGGACAGGGAAGCCGCCGTGAAGCCTACGAGCAGTACTTC. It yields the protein CAISEGQGSRREAYEQYF.

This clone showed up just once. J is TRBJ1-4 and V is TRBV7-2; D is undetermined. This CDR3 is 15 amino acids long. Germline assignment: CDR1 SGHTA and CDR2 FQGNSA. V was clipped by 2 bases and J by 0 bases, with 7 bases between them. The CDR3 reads CASSLTGATNEKLFF. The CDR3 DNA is TGTGCCAGCAGCTTAACGGGAGCAACTAATGAAAAACTGTTTTTT. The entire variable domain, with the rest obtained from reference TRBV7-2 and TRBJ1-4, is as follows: GAGVSQSPSNKVTEKGKDVELRCDPISGHTALYWYRQSLGQGLEFLIYFQGNSAPDKSGLPSDRFSAERTGGSVSTLTIQRTQQEDSAVYLCASSLTGATNEKLFFGSGTQLSVL.

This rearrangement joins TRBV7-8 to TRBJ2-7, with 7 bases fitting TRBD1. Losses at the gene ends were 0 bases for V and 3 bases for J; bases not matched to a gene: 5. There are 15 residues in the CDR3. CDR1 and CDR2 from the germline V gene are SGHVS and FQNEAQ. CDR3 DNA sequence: TGTGCCAGCAGCTTAGCTCAGGGGGTGAACTACGAGCAGTACTTC. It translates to CASSLAQGVNYEQYF.

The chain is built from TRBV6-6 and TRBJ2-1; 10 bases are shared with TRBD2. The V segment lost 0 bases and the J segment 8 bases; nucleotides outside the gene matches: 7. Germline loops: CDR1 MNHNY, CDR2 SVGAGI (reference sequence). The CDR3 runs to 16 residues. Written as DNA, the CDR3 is TGTGCCAGCAGTTACTCTCCTAGCGGGAGCGGGGATGAGCAGTTCTTC. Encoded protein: CASSYSPSGSGDEQFF.

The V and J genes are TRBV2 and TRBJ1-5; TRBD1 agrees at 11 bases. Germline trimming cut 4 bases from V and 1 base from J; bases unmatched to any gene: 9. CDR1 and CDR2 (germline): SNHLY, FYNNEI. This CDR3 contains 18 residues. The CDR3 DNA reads TGTGCCAGCAGTGCACGAGGGGGGACAGGGGGAAGCAATCAGCCCCAGCATTTT. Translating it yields CASSARGGTGGSNQPQHF.